Listed below are T cell receptor beta chains from one sample, sequenced in a study of OX40 agonist ivuxolimab in advanced cancers. Only in-frame clones appear in the TCRdb table, and some are missing; sequencing was by immunoSEQ multiplex PCR. The sample shows roughly 64,000 clones, 75% to 90% of them seen only once. Sequences were derived from CD4+ or CD8+ T cells sorted from blood, sampled in a trial of the OX40 agonist ivuxolimab. The receptors here all came from an adult with an advanced solid tumor such as melanoma, head and neck, liver or kidney cancer. Both conserved end residues are part of each CDR3. Each record gives: clone size, J gene, V gene, D gene, CDR3 DNA, CDR3 protein. A D gene is named only where the DNA matches it firmly. Part of the rows lack a size; the others show once, few, many or a class for expanded clones.

>NA|TRBJ2-1|TRBV4-2|TRBD1
TGTGCCAGCAGCCAGGGGACGACAGGGTCACACGGTCCGTTCTTC
CASSQGTTGSHGPFF
>NA|TRBJ1-5|TRBV6-6|NA
TGTGCCAGCAGTACAACGTCAGGGTCAAGCAATCAGCCCCAGCATTTT
CASSTTSGSSNQPQHF
>NA|TRBJ1-5|TRBV19|NA
TGTGCCAGTAAGCCGGGATTTACCAATCAGCCCCAGCATTTT
CASKPGFTNQPQHF
>NA|TRBJ2-4|TRBV19|NA
TGTGCCAGTAGTATAGTTCCGCCGGCCAAAAACATTCAGTACTTC
CASSIVPPAKNIQYF
>NA|TRBJ1-2|TRBV5-4|NA
TGTGCCAGCAGCTTCCACCCCGACTATGGCTACACCTTC
CASSFHPDYGYTF
>few|TRBJ2-7|TRBV5-1|TRBD1
TGCGCCAGCAGCGAACAGGGGTCCTACGAGCAGTACTTC
CASSEQGSYEQYF
>NA|TRBJ2-7|TRBV7-9|NA
TGTGCCAGTACAGGGATCGCCTACGAGCAGTACTTC
CASTGIAYEQYF
>NA|TRBJ2-3|TRBV4-1|TRBD2
TGCGCCAGCAGCCAAGGACTAGCGGGCACAGATACGCAGTATTTT
CASSQGLAGTDTQYF
>NA|TRBJ1-2|TRBV6-1|TRBD1
TGTGCCAGCAATCATTGGGACAGAAGCTATGGCTACACCTTC
CASNHWDRSYGYTF
>once|TRBJ2-1|TRBV7-9|TRBD2
TGTGCCGCCTTTGACATTCGCGGGAGGGCCGTTGAGCAGTTCTTC
CAAFDIRGRAVEQFF
>NA|TRBJ1-5|TRBV27|NA
TGTGCCAGCAGAGCAGGGGCTAGCAATCAGCCCCAGCATTTT
CASRAGASNQPQHF
>NA|TRBJ1-2|TRBV2|NA
TGTGCCACGCCTAGGAGGCTCTATGGCTACACCTTC
CATPRRLYGYTF
>NA|TRBJ2-7|TRBV19|TRBD1
TGTGCCAGTAGTATCATACAGGGGTGGAACGAGCAGTACTTC
CASSIIQGWNEQYF
>NA|TRBJ1-1|TRBV9|TRBD1
TGTGCCAGCACCAATCAGGGGGGGATGAACACTGAAGCTTTCTTT
CASTNQGGMNTEAFF
>NA|TRBJ2-7|TRBV13|TRBD1
TGTGCCAGCAGCTGGGACAGGGACTACGAGCAGTACTTC
CASSWDRDYEQYF
>NA|TRBJ1-3|TRBV9|NA
TGTGCCAGCTCCCGAGGGGGTAGCTCTGGAAACACCATATATTTT
CASSRGGSSGNTIYF
>NA|TRBJ2-1|TRBV27|NA
TGTGCCAGCAGCACAGAAATCCCCTACAATGAGCAGTTCTTC
CASSTEIPYNEQFF
>NA|TRBJ2-6|TRBV27|NA
TGTGCCAGCAGTTTAACCTCTGGGGCCAACGTCCTGACTTTC
CASSLTSGANVLTF
>NA|TRBJ2-1|TRBV5-1|TRBD2
TGCGCCAGCAGCTTGGGGCTAGCGGGCTCCTACAATGAGCAGTTCTTC
CASSLGLAGSYNEQFF
>NA|TRBJ2-1|TRBV19|NA
TGTGCCAGTATGAGGTTGAGTGACTCCTACAATGAGCAGTTCTTC
CASMRLSDSYNEQFF